The clone carrying this T cell receptor beta chain was detected only a few times. The antigen remains undetermined. The data were obtained in a study of post-analysis software for immune sequencing data. The TCR beta cDNA libraries carried unique molecular identifiers. When about 0.9 to 10 million T cells were used, they gave some 540,000 cDNA molecules. TCRdb redid the calling of the PCR reads with MiXCR, one entry per CDR3 protein. The sample has 380,000 or so distinct CDR3 sequences, roughly 38% seen once. Overall study results and limits: Relative to controls, patients had a few TRBV segments at higher frequency, with TRBV5-6, TRBV5-1 and TRBV20-1 among these.

Germline loops: CDR1 LGHNA, CDR2 YSLEER. V was trimmed by 0 bases and J by 8 bases, leaving 25 bases between them. The CDR3 covers 18 residues. The sequenced material came from blood. The J gene is TRBJ1-2, the V gene TRBV4-3; a possible D gene is TRBD1 (5 bases). This TCR was sampled from a girl under 18 with multiple sclerosis. CDR3 bases: TGCGCCAGCAGCCAAGATCGGATGGGGGGGGACCAACGTGGGGGCTACACCTTC. It specifies CASSQDRMGGDQRGGYTF.